Below, 21 T cell receptor beta chains from the same sample are listed, as sequenced in a study of T cell responses to AZD1222 COVID-19 vaccine. Libraries were prepared by immunoSEQ multiplex PCR; TCRdb keeps only in-frame clonotypes and omits some of them. The table has around 160,000 clones, roughly 88% seen once. This material consisted of peripheral blood, taken on day 0 of AZD1222 vaccination. These receptors were obtained from an adult in good health.

The V gene is TRBV7-2, the J gene TRBJ2-7, with D possibly TRBD1 on 6 matching bases. The CDR3 consists of 14 residues. Per germline, CDR1 SGHTA and CDR2 FQGNSA. The ends were cut back, 4 bases at V and 8 bases at J, with 18 bases in the middle. CDR3 DNA: TGTGCCAGCAGCTCCTCCCTCGAGGGGGTCAAGCAGTACTTC. Encoded protein: CASSSSLEGVKQYF.

The chain recombines TRBV11-1 with TRBJ1-3, with a tentative D call TRBD1 (5 bases). Germline V lookup: CDR1 SGHAT, CDR2 FQDESV (reference sequence). The CDR3 extends over 15 amino acids. The V end was cut by 3 bases, the J end by 0 bases, with 9 bases between. In nucleotides, the CDR3 is TGTGCCAGCAGCTTCCAGGGAGTCTCTGGAAACACCATATATTTT. Amino acid sequence: CASSFQGVSGNTIYF.

J is TRBJ1-5 and V is TRBV2, with D possibly matching TRBD1 (5 bases). Trimming took 3 bases from V and 2 from J, leaving 11 bases between them. The germline V gene encodes CDR1 SNHLY and CDR2 FYNNEI. The CDR3 sequence is 15 residues long. Here the CDR3 reads CASSEQGLGNQPQHF. CDR3 sequence (DNA): TGTGCCAGCAGTGAGCAGGGCTTGGGCAATCAGCCCCAGCATTTT.

This clone was seen just once. The rearrangement links TRBV29-1 to TRBJ1-1, with 9 bases fitting TRBD1. The CDR3 loop spans 14 amino acids. Germline CDR1 reads SQVTM; CDR2 reads ANQGSEA. V gave up 6 bases and J gave up 2 bases; unmatched junction bases: 7. The CDR3 nucleotides read TGCAGCGTCGCGTACAGGGGGCGCAACACTGAAGCTTTCTTT. Translating it yields CSVAYRGRNTEAFF.

The chain links TRBV12-5 to TRBJ2-1, with unresolved D. The CDR3 covers 13 residues. Trimming shortened V by 1 base and J by 6 bases, and 7 bases separated the two germline ends. Germline values: CDR1 LGHNT, CDR2 FRNRAP. CDR3 amino acids: CASGLGRVNEQFF. CDR3 nucleotide sequence: TGTGCTAGTGGTTTGGGCCGGGTCAATGAGCAGTTCTTC.

The gene calls are TRBV7-8 and TRBJ1-3; no clear D. This CDR3 is built from 16 residues. V lost 0 bases to trimming and J lost 0 bases, with 9 bases between them. The germline CDR1 and CDR2 sequences are SGHVS and FQNEAQ. The CDR3 bases are TGTGCCAGCAGCTTAGCGCCGCCCCTCTCTGGAAACACCATATATTTT. It codes for CASSLAPPLSGNTIYF.

The chain is built from TRBV4-2 and TRBJ1-2, with a weak D call TRBD1 (6 bases). Germline V gene lookup returns CDR1 LGHNA and CDR2 YNFKEQ. The V end lost 6 bases, the J end lost 5 bases, and 16 bases lay between the germline ends. The CDR3 is 14 residues long. The CDR3 bases are TGTGCCAGCAGTGCACAGGGTTTTGGGTATGGCTACACCTTC. Translated, it gives CASSAQGFGYGYTF.

This chain links TRBV7-2 with TRBJ2-1, with 9 positions matching TRBD1. V trimming: 6 bases; J trimming: 5 bases; junction bases outside the gene matches: 8. The CDR3 consists of 15 residues. Germline loops: CDR1 SGHTA, CDR2 FQGNSA. The CDR3 sequence: CASSYTGGANNEQFF. CDR3 DNA: TGTGCCAGCAGTTATACAGGGGGCGCAAACAATGAGCAGTTCTTC.

The V gene is TRBV7-8, the J gene TRBJ1-5; D gene ambiguous. Trimming took 1 base from V and 5 from J, leaving 9 bases between them. Germline V gives CDR1 SGHVS, CDR2 FQNEAQ. The CDR3 loop spans 14 amino acids. The CDR3 DNA sequence: TGTGCCAGCAGCTTAGGAACCCGAGATCAGCCCCAGCATTTT. It specifies CASSLGTRDQPQHF.

The chain has TRBV12-3 or TRBV12-4 and TRBJ1-1; 11 positions agree with TRBD1. V was clipped by 7 bases and J by 6 bases; unmatched bases: 4. CDR3 length equals 13 residues. CDR3 loop: CASKGQGAAEAFF. DNA of the CDR3: TGTGCCAGCAAAGGACAGGGGGCGGCTGAAGCTTTCTTT.

In DNA form, the CDR3 reads TGTGCCAGCAGCTTAGCGTCCGGCAGGGGCCAAGAGACCCAGTACTTC. Translating gives CASSLASGRGQETQYF. This sequence joins TRBV7-9 and TRBJ2-5; TRBD1 might be the D (6 bases). V was pared by 0 bases and J by 1 base, with 12 bases between. Germline CDR1 is SEHNR and CDR2 is FQNEAQ (reference sequence). CDR3 length equals 16 residues.

The V call is TRBV4-3, the J call TRBJ2-3; unclear D gene. Trimming took 0 bases from V and 4 from J, leaving 5 bases between them. The CDR3 length is 13 residues. Germline-derived CDR1 and CDR2 are LGHNA and YSLEER. The CDR3 nucleotides are TGCGCCAGCAGCCAAGATGAGGCAGATACGCAGTATTTT. Encoded protein: CASSQDEADTQYF.

The chain joins TRBV7-9 to TRBJ1-2; possibly TRBD1 for D (5 bases). Germline lookup yields CDR1 SEHNR and CDR2 FQNEAQ (reference sequence). This CDR3 has 15 amino acids. Trimming left V 1 base short and J 0 bases short, with 9 bases between. CDR3 bases: TGTGCCAGCAGCTTAGGACAGTCCCCTAACTATGGCTACACCTTC. Protein: CASSLGQSPNYGYTF.

This clone has a count of ten or more. The rearrangement uses TRBV7-8 and TRBJ1-3; tentative D call: TRBD1 (5 bases). Germline CDR1 reads SGHVS; CDR2 reads FQNEAQ. This CDR3 contains 16 residues. The V and J ends lost 5 bases and 0 bases respectively, with 14 bases between them. The CDR3 bases are TGTGCCAGCAGCCACAAGGTGGGGCACTCTGGAAACACCATATATTTT. Its translation: CASSHKVGHSGNTIYF.

The V call is TRBV4-2, the J call TRBJ1-1; TRBD1 is a possible D gene (5 bases). The CDR3 spans 14 residues. Germline-derived CDR1 and CDR2 are LGHNA and YNFKEQ. V gave up 6 bases and J gave up 1 base, with 12 bases separating them. CDR3: CASRTPGGNTEAFF. In DNA, the CDR3 is TGTGCCAGCAGAACCCCCGGGGGGAACACTGAAGCTTTCTTT.

The genes are TRBV28 and TRBJ1-2; possible D gene TRBD1, 6 bases. Trimming took off 5 bases at V and 4 bases at J, with 17 bases between the two ends. The CDR3 runs 15 residues. CDR1 and CDR2 (germline): MDHEN, SYDVKM. CDR3: CASSRGGGGAYGYTF. Here the CDR3 DNA reads TGTGCCAGCAGTCGGGGCGGTGGGGGGGCCTATGGCTACACCTTC.

This clone was seen a few times. The same CDR3 can be traced to other DNA sequences in this sample. V usage is TRBV5-1 and J usage is TRBJ2-7, with D tentatively TRBD1 or TRBD2 (5 bases each). The V end was cut by 2 bases, the J end by 0 bases, with 9 bases between. Germline V gene sequence: CDR1 SGHRS, CDR2 YFSETQ. This CDR3 has 14 amino acids. In DNA, the CDR3 is TGCGCCAGCAGCTTAGCAGGGAGCTCCTACGAGCAGTACTTC. Translation: CASSLAGSSYEQYF.

Here the CDR3 DNA reads TGTGCCAGCAGTATTGGGAACCCCTATAATTCACCCCTCCACTTT. Amino acid sequence: CASSIGNPYNSPLHF. The rearrangement links TRBV25-1 to TRBJ1-6; D gene unclear. Germline CDR1 MGHDK, CDR2 SYGVNS. This CDR3 has 15 residues. V gave up 5 bases and J gave up 2 bases, with 10 bases separating them. Full variable domain (missing parts from reference TRBV25-1 and TRBJ1-6): EADIYQTPRYLVIGTGKKITLECSQTMGHDKMYWYQQDPGMELHLIHYSYGVNSTEKGDLSSESTVSRIRTEHFPLTLESARPSHTSQYLCASSIGNPYNSPLHFGNGTRLTVT.

This clone was observed once. This rearrangement joins TRBV4-3 to TRBJ1-1; D gene ambiguous. V was cut by 0 bases and J by 11 bases, with 16 bases left in between. The germline V gene encodes CDR1 LGHNA and CDR2 YSLEER. CDR3 length equals 14 residues. The CDR3 DNA is TGCGCCAGCAGCCAAGATCGTACAGTTCCGGTGGCTTTCTTT. This translates into CASSQDRTVPVAFF.

This sequence joins TRBV7-3 and TRBJ2-1, with D possibly TRBD2 on 6 matching bases. V lost 3 bases, J lost 10 bases, and 13 bases lay in between. Germline V gene sequence: CDR1 SGHTA, CDR2 FQGTGA. The CDR3 sequence is 13 residues long. CDR3 DNA: TGTGCCAGCAGCTTGGCCACTCGGGGGGAGCAGTTCTTC. This encodes CASSLATRGEQFF. The entire variable domain, with the rest obtained from reference TRBV7-3 and TRBJ2-1, is as follows: GAGVSQTPSNKVTEKGKYVELRCDPISGHTALYWYRQSLGQGPEFLIYFQGTGAADDSGLPNDRFFAVRPEGSVSTLKIQRTERGDSAVYLCASSLATRGEQFFGPGTRLTVL.

The CDR3 DNA follows: TGTGCCAGCAGACCCCAGGGAGACTATGGCTACACCTTC. Translating it yields CASRPQGDYGYTF. This chain links TRBV12-3 or TRBV12-4 with TRBJ1-2; tentatively, D is TRBD1 (5 bases). V shed 6 bases and J shed 3 bases, with 11 bases lying between them. The CDR3 totals 13 residues.